Below, one T cell receptor beta chain is given with its context. Antigen specificity is unknown. The data were obtained in a study of beta chain features in type 1 diabetes. Study-wide background: In age, gender and cell yields, patients were similar to healthy donors. Examination covered around 100 million sorted cells spanning all samples. General study results and limits: When Type 1 diabetes patients were examined, their TCRB CDR3s proved moderately but significantly shorter in all four CD4+ subsets.

The CDR3 consists of 13 residues. The germline V gene has CDR1 SGHTA and CDR2 FQGNSA. The junction had 3 bases not matched to a gene; V was cut back by 3 bases and J by 6 bases. TCRB transcripts that were expressed got sequenced, as all of the isolated RNA had been reverse transcribed. Assay: immunoSEQ multiplex PCR; the TCRdb copy retains only in-frame clones and omits some. Seen here are roughly 160,000 clones, 7.5% to 8.5% observed once, and the top ten hold around 0.5%. Sequenced input: central memory CD4+ T cells from blood. The sequence derives from a man aged 18 to 29 with type 1 diabetes. The rearrangement uses TRBV7-2 and TRBJ1-2, with TRBD1 matching over 8 bases. CDR3 residues: CASSFQGANGYTF. DNA of the CDR3: TGTGCCAGCAGCTTTCAGGGGGCAAATGGCTACACCTTC.